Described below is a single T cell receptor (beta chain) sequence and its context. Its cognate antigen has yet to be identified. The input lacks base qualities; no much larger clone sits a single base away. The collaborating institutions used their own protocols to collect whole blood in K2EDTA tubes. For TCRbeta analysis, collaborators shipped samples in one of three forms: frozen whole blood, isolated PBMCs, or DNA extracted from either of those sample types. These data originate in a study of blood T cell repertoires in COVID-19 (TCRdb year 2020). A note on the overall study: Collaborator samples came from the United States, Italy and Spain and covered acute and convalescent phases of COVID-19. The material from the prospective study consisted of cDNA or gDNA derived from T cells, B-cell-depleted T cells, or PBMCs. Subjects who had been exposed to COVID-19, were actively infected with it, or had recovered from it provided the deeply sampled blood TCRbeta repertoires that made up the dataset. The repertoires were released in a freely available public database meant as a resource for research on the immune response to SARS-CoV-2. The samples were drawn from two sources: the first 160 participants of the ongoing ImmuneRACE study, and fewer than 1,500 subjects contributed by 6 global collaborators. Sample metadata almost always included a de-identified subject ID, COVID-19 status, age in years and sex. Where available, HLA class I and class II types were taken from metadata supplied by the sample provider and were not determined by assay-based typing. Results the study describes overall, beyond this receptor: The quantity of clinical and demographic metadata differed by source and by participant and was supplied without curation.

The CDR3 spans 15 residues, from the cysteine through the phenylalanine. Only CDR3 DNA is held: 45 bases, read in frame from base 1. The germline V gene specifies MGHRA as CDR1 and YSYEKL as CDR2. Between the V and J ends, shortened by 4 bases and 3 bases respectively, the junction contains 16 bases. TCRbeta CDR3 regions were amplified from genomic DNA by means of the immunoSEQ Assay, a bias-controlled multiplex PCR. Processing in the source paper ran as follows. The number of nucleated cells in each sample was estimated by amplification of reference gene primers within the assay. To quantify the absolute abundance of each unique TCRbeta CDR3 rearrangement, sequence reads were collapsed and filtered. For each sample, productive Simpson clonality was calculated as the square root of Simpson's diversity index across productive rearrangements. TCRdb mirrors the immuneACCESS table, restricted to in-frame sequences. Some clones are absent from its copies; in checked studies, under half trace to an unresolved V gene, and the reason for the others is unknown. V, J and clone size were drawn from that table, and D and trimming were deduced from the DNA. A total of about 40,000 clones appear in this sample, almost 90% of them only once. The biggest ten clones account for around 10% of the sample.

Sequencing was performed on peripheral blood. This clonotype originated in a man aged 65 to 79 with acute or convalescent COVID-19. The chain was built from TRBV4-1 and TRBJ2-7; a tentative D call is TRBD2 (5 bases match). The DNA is TGCGCCAGCAGCCCCCGCGACCGAGGAGGCTACGAGCAGTACTTC. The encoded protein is CASSPRDRGGYEQYF.